Sequencing of this TCR beta chain was carried out in a study of blood T cell repertoires in COVID-19. Turning to the study itself: T cells, B-cell-depleted T cells, or PBMCs supplied cDNA or gDNA.

Original data processing: Reference gene primer amplification gave nucleated cell count estimates. Measured with immunoSEQ multiplex PCR; TCRdb has only the in-frame clones, and not every one. V and J calls and clone size are copied from that table; D and trimming were computed from the DNA. The top ten clones hold around 2.9% of a sample with roughly 50,000 clones, 65% to 90% of them seen once. This clonotype was obtained from a woman aged 80 or over with acute or convalescent COVID-19. Sequenced: peripheral blood.

Here the CDR3 reads CAWSVRKESSGNTIYF. CDR3 in DNA: TGTGCCTGGAGTGTACGGAAGGAGAGCTCTGGAAACACCATATATTTT. V and J are TRBV30 and TRBJ1-3; D gene uncertain. The CDR3 has 16 amino acids. V gave up 0 bases and J gave up 0 bases, with 12 bases separating them. Germline assignment: CDR1 GTSNPN and CDR2 SVGIG (reference sequence).